This entry describes one TCR beta chain. The CDR3 totals 15 residues. CDR1 and CDR2 (germline): GTSNPN, SVGIG (reference sequence). The V gene end was trimmed by 5 bases and the J gene end by 7 bases; junction bases not matched to a gene: 17. RNA totalling roughly 0.5 to 1 ug underwent reverse transcription with random hexamers. One entry per CDR3 protein results from TCRdb running MiXCR on the immunoSEQ multiplex PCR reads. The sample consists of more than 85,000 distinct CDR3 sequences, roughly 94% of them appearing once. This sample stems from a study of CD8 T cells in Susac syndrome. Source material: CD4+ T cells from PBMCs. This receptor was obtained from a human donor with Susac syndrome. The chain uses TRBV30 and TRBJ2-7; 7 bases line up with TRBD1. The CDR3 sequence: CAWGPTGRGLGEQYF. The CDR3 DNA follows: TGTGCCTGGGGGCCGACAGGGCGAGGCCTAGGGGAGCAGTACTTC.